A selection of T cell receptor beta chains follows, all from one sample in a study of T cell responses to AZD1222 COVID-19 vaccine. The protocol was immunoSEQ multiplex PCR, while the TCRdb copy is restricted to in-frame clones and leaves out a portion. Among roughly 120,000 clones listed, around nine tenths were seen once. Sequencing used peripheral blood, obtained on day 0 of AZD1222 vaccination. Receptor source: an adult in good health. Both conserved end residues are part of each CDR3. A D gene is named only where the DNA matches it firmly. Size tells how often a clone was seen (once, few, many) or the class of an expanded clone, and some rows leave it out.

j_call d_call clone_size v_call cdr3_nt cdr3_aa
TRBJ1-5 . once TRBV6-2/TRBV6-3 TGTGCCAGCAGCCTAATTAATCAGCCCCAGCATTTT CASSLINQPQHF
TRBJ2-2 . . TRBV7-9 TGTGCCAGCAGCTTAGCGCTCAGGGGAAACACCGGGGAGCTGTTTTTT CASSLALRGNTGELFF
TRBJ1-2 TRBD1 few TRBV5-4 TGTGCCAGCAGGTTGACAGGGGACGGGGACTATGGCTACACCTTC CASRLTGDGDYGYTF
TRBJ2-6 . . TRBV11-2 TGTGCCAGCAGCGACTACGCGGCCTCTGGGGCCAACGTCCTGACTTTC CASSDYAASGANVLTF
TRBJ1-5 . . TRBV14 TGTGCCAGCAGCCAAGATGTTAGGCATAGGGGGGGTACCTTGAATCAGCCCCAGCATTTT CASSQDVRHRGGTLNQPQHF
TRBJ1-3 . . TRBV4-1 TGCGCCAGCAGCCAAGAGGGAGGAAACACCATATATTTT CASSQEGGNTIYF
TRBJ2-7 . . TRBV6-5 TGTGCCAGCAGTTACCCTGGGGGAGGCTACGAGCAGTACTTC CASSYPGGGYEQYF
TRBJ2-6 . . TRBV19 TGTGCCAGTAGTATAGATTGGCAGGGTGGGGCCAACGTCCTGACTTTC CASSIDWQGGANVLTF
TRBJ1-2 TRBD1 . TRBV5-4 TGTGCCAGCAGCTTGCAGGGGGCGGCGTATGGCTACACCTTC CASSLQGAAYGYTF
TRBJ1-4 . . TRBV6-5 TGTGCCAGCGGACCCGGGGCTGTTAATGAAAAACTGTTTTTT CASGPGAVNEKLFF
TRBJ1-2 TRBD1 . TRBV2 TGTGCCAGCAAATCGGGACAGTCCAACTATGGCTACACCTTC CASKSGQSNYGYTF
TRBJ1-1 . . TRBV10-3 TGTGCCATCAGTGAGTCGCTGGGGAGATCATGGGCTTTCTTT CAISESLGRSWAFF
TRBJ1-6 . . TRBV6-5 TGTGCCAGCAGTTACTCGCCAGGGGCACCCCTCCACTTT CASSYSPGAPLHF
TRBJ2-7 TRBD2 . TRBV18 TGTGCCAGCTCATACACCGGGACTAGCGGTACCCACGAGCAGTACTTC CASSYTGTSGTHEQYF
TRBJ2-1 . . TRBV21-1 TGTGCCAGCAGCAAACGGTGCCCGGGGCCCAGGACTAGTGTCTACAATGAGCAGTTCTTC CASSKRCPGPRTSVYNEQFF
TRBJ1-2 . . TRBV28 TGTGCCAGCAGTACGGACTATGGCTACACCTTC CASSTDYGYTF
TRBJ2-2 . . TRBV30 TGTGCCTGGAGTGTACTGGGGGGTCTCGGGGAGCTGTTTTTT CAWSVLGGLGELFF
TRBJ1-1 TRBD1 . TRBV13 TGTGCCAGCAGCAAATACAGGGGGCTGGACACTGAAGCTTTCTTT CASSKYRGLDTEAFF
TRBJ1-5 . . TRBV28 TGTGCCAGCTTGGACAGAGGCAATCAGCCCCAGCATTTT CASLDRGNQPQHF
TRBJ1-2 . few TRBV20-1 TGCAGTGCCCCAAGCCGCGGCTACACCTTC CSAPSRGYTF
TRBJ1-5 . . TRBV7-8 TGTGCCAGCAGACCCGACAGGTTCTATCAGCCCCAGCATTTT CASRPDRFYQPQHF
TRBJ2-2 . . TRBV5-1 TGCGCCAGCAGCTCGGCCCAAACAGGCACCGGGGAGCTGTTTTTT CASSSAQTGTGELFF
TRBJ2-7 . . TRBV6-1 TGTGCCAGCAGTGGGGCTCCCGTGGGCCGGGAGTTCAGGCAGTACTTC CASSGAPVGREFRQYF
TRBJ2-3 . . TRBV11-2 TGTGCCAGCAGCCCAAGGGGAGGGGGAACCACAGATACGCAGTATTTT CASSPRGGGTTDTQYF
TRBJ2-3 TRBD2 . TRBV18 TGTGCCAGCTCACCAAACGCGGGAGCCACAGATACGCAGTATTTT CASSPNAGATDTQYF
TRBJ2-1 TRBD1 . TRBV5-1 TGCGCCAGCAGCTTGGCGGGACAGAGCTACAATGAGCAGTTCTTC CASSLAGQSYNEQFF
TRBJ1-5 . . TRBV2 TGTGCCAGCAGTAACCCGGGATTTAGCAATCAGCCCCAGCATTTT CASSNPGFSNQPQHF
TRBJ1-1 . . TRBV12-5 TGTGCTAGTGGTTTGGTAGATAGGGGAAACACTGAAGCTTTCTTT CASGLVDRGNTEAFF
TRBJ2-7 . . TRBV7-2 TGTGCCAGCAGCTTAGAGGGCGGGGCAGGGGGAAGTTACGAGCAGTACTTC CASSLEGGAGGSYEQYF
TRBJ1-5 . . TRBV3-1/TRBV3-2 TGTGCCAGCAGCCCCAATGACGGCCGGGGTCAGCCCCAGCATTTT CASSPNDGRGQPQHF
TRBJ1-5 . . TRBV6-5 TGTGCCAGCAGTTTAACAGGGAGTTCGAGTGATCAGCCCCAGCATTTT CASSLTGSSSDQPQHF
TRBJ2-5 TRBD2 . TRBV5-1 TGCGCCAGCAGGCAAGCGGGAGGAGCCGAGACCCAGTACTTC CASRQAGGAETQYF
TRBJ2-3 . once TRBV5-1 TGCGCCAGCAGCGCCGGGAGTGGCCATACGCAGTATTTT CASSAGSGHTQYF
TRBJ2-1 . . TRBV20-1 TGCAGTGCTATCTGGAATGAGCAGTTCTTC CSAIWNEQFF
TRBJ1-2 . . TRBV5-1 TGCGCCAGCTCCCGAGGGACATCACAGGCGGGGGGCTACACCTTC CASSRGTSQAGGYTF
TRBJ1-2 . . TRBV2 TGTGCCAGCAGTACCCAAGGCGGGGGGAACTATGGCTACACCTTC CASSTQGGGNYGYTF
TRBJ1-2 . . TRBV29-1 TGCAGCGTTGAAGTGTGGGAGAACTATGGCTACACCTTC CSVEVWENYGYTF
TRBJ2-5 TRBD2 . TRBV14 TGTGCCAGCAGCCCCGGACTAGCCCACCAAGAGACCCAGTACTTC CASSPGLAHQETQYF
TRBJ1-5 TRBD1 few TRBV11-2 TGTGCCAGCAGCCTCCGGGACAGAAATCAGCCCCAGCATTTT CASSLRDRNQPQHF
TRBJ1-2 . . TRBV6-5 TGTGCCAGCAGTCAAACCGGCGACCTCTATGGCTACACCTTC CASSQTGDLYGYTF
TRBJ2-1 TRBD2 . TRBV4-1 TGCGCCAGCAGCCACGCTAGCGGGGGGTACAATGAGCAGTTCTTC CASSHASGGYNEQFF
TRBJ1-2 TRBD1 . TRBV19 TGTGCCAGTAGCCTCGGACAGGGGAACTATGGCTACACCTTC CASSLGQGNYGYTF
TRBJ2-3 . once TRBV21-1 TGTGCCAGTCGGACGGTGAGCACAGATACGCAGTATTTT CASRTVSTDTQYF
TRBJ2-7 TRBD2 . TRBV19 TGTGCCAGTAGTACCTTAGCGGGTGAGGGGCACGAGCAGTACTTC CASSTLAGEGHEQYF
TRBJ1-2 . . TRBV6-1 TGTGCCAGCAGTGATGGGGCCTATGGCTACACCTTC CASSDGAYGYTF
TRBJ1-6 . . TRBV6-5 TGTGCCAGCAATGGGGCCAATTCACCCCTCCACTTT CASNGANSPLHF
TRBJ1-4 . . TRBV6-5 TGTGCCAGCAGTTACTCGGTCCCGGACGAAAAACTGTTTTTT CASSYSVPDEKLFF
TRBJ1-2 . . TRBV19 TGTGCCAGTAGTTCTAAGGGCAGTTTCTATGGCTACACCTTC CASSSKGSFYGYTF
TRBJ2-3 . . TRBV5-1 TGCGCCAGCAGCTACCAGAGGACAGATACGCAGTATTTT CASSYQRTDTQYF
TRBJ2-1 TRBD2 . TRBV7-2 TGTGCCAGCAGCTTAGCCCTTAGCGGGAGGGAAAGGTACAATGAGCAGTTCTTC CASSLALSGRERYNEQFF
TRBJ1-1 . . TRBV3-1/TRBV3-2 TGTGCCAGCAGCCAACCAGGGGTTACTGAAGCTTTCTTT CASSQPGVTEAFF
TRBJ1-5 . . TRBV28 TGTGCCAGCAGTTCGGGACTTAGCAATCAGCCCCAGCATTTT CASSSGLSNQPQHF
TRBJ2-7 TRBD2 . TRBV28 TGTGCCAGCAGGGGGACGGGACTACCCTACGAGCAGTACTTC CASRGTGLPYEQYF
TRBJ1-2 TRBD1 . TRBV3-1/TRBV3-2 TGTGCCAGCAGCCAAGGACCCGGGACAGGGGTCGTATACGGCTATGGCTACACCTTC CASSQGPGTGVVYGYGYTF